The sequence of this T cell receptor beta chain was determined in a study of monozygotic twins with inflammatory bowel disease. General study points: Differing T cell subtypes remained indistinguishable. No difference was seen in repertoire similarity between concordant and discordant twins, possibly from limited power. Clonotype sharing was lower in IBD patients than healthy twins, most markedly with disease activity.

After skipping T cell sorting, the authors isolated total RNA from whole blood. As for this clonotype: What it binds is not known.

TCRdb re-called the 5' RACE reads and shows each CDR3 protein once, DNA omitted. The table for this sample gives more than 120,000 distinct CDR3 sequences. Germline CDR1 SGHRS, CDR2 YFSETQ. The CDR3 consists of 15 residues. The material sequenced was blood. This receptor was identified in a human donor with ulcerative colitis or Crohn's disease, or a healthy co-twin of an affected twin (not recorded which). V gene TRBV5-1 combines with J gene TRBJ2-1. The CDR3 is CASSLSGVGYNEQFF.